What follows are 11 T cell receptor beta chains derived from one specimen sequenced in a study of T cell clonality in common variable immunodeficiency. Using immunoSEQ multiplex PCR, the repertoire was profiled, and TCRdb retains in-frame clones only, with some absent. In total the sample includes about 52,000 clones, none of them seen once. Source material: peripheral blood mononuclear cells. The source is a person aged 18 to 70 in good health.

This clone was observed at least ten times. The CDR3 end lies 3 residues beyond the end of the read and is filled in from the germline J gene. This chain links TRBV29-1 with TRBJ2-1, with 8 bases identical to TRBD1. J was trimmed by 0 bases and V by 7 bases; bases with no gene match: 11. This CDR3 contains 16 residues. Germline-derived CDR1 and CDR2 are SQVTM and ANQGSEA. CDR3 bases read: TGCAGCGGGAAAACAGCCGGGACAGGCTCCTACAATGAG. The encoded protein is CSGKTAGTGSYNE. The full CDR3 protein is CSGKTAGTGSYNEQFF.

This clone was counted many times. The read terminates 3 residues ahead of where the CDR3 ends, so the germline J gene completes it. V gene TRBV28 combines with J gene TRBJ2-2; D could derive from TRBD1 or TRBD2 (6 bases each). Germline V gives CDR1 MDHEN, CDR2 SYDVKM. This CDR3 is 14 amino acids long. V was clipped by 3 bases and J by 7 bases, with 12 bases between them. The sequenced part of the CDR3 DNA is TGTGCCAGCAGTTTGTCCAGGGGAGGCGGGGAG. It is translated as CASSLSRGGGE. The whole CDR3 reads CASSLSRGGGELFF.

This clone was counted many times. The sequenced fragment ends 3 residues before the CDR3 boundary, so the rest is inferred from the germline J gene. The V and J genes are TRBV4-1 and TRBJ2-7; 9 bases line up with TRBD1. The CDR3 sequence is 15 residues long. V lost 1 base and J lost 2; bases outside the gene matches: 3. The germline CDR1 and CDR2 sequences are MGHRA and YSYEKL. The CDR3: CASSQGRQGAYEQYF. CDR3 DNA (partial): TGCGCCAGCAGCCAAGGTAGACAGGGGGCCTACGAG.

There are many counts of this clone. The read finishes 3 residues shy of the CDR3 end, and the germline J gene is used to complete it. This chain joins TRBV18 and TRBJ2-3, with 8 nucleotides matching TRBD2. Germline CDR1 and CDR2: KGHSH and LQKENI. After removal of 3 bases from V and 6 bases from J, the junction contained 5 bases not matched to a gene. The CDR3 extends over 14 amino acids. The CDR3 DNA, read in part, is TGTGCCAGCTCACCCGGGACTAGAGGGGATACG. It codes for CASSPGTRGDT. In full, the CDR3 is CASSPGTRGDTQYF.

There are many counts of this clone. The read comes to an end 3 residues before the CDR3 does, leaving the germline J gene to fill in the end. This sequence joins TRBV29-1 and TRBJ1-4; TRBD1 might be the D (5 bases). V was cut by 4 bases and J by 5 bases, with 5 bases left in between. Germline loops: CDR1 SQVTM, CDR2 ANQGSEA. CDR3 length equals 11 residues. This chain's CDR3 is CSVGQNEKLFF. The sequenced part of the CDR3 DNA is TGCAGCGTTGGACAGAATGAAAAA.

Many counts were recorded for this clone. The CDR3 end lies 3 residues beyond the end of the read and is filled in from the germline J gene. The rearrangement links TRBV30 to TRBJ1-4; 8 nucleotides line up with TRBD1. Trimming cost V 3 bases and J 5 bases; bases outside gene matches: 8. The CDR3 consists of 15 residues. Germline CDR1 and CDR2: GTSNPN and SVGIG (reference sequence). The sequenced part of the CDR3 DNA is TGTGCCTGGAGCATATGGACAGGGAGGAATGAAAAA. Its protein product is CAWSIWTGRNEK. The full CDR3 sequence reads CAWSIWTGRNEKLFF.

This clone was seen repeatedly, ten times or more. The CDR3 end falls 3 residues outside the read, so it is completed with the germline J gene. V is TRBV5-4 and J is TRBJ2-3; D gene unclear. Deletions cut 0 bases from V and 0 bases from J, with 8 bases between. The CDR3 runs 15 residues. Germline values: CDR1 SGHNT, CDR2 YYREEE (reference sequence). The CDR3 sequence: CASSLDSSSTDTQYF. The CDR3 DNA, read in part, is TGTGCCAGCAGCTTGGATTCTAGTAGCACAGATACG.

This clone showed up many times. Read sequence stops 3 residues before the CDR3 end, and the germline J gene provides the missing end. This chain links TRBV20-1 with TRBJ1-5; 7 bases align to TRBD1. J was trimmed by 2 bases and V by 2 bases; bases with no gene match: 0. This CDR3 contains 13 residues. Germline V gives CDR1 DFQATT, CDR2 SNEGSKA (reference sequence). The CDR3 loop is CSARQGGNQPQHF. The CDR3 bases that were read are TGCAGTGCTAGACAGGGGGGCAATCAGCCC.

This clone was counted ten times or more. The missing CDR3 end, 3 residues past where the read stops, is filled in from the germline J gene. The chain is built from TRBV7-3 and TRBJ2-1; 7 bases align to TRBD1. The length of the CDR3 is 14 residues. After removal of 5 bases from V and 7 bases from J, the junction contained 8 bases not matched to a gene. The germline V gene has CDR1 SGHTA and CDR2 FQGTGA. Incomplete CDR3 DNA: TGTGCCAGCAGCCTGGGACAGACACCTAATGAG. It encodes CASSLGQTPNE. The CDR3 as a whole reads CASSLGQTPNEQFF.

This clone was found many times. The read ends 3 residues before the CDR3 terminus; that terminus is restored from the germline J gene. The J gene is TRBJ1-1, the V gene TRBV5-1; no firm D call. This CDR3 is 15 amino acids long. Trimming took off 0 bases at V and 2 bases at J, with 11 bases between the two ends. CDR1 SGHRS and CDR2 YFSETQ come from the germline V gene. CDR3 DNA, as far as it was read: TGCGCCAGCAGCTTGGGGCCAGGAACAAACACTGAA. It yields the protein CASSLGPGTNTE. In full, the CDR3 is CASSLGPGTNTEAFF.

In this sample, this clone turned up many times. The CDR3 extends 3 residues past the end of the read, so its final part is completed from the germline J gene. The genes are TRBV5-1 and TRBJ1-2; D unresolved. Trimming removed 4 bases at V and 3 bases at J, with 10 bases between. The V gene's germline CDR1 is SGHRS and CDR2 YFSETQ. The CDR3 extends over 13 amino acids. Here the CDR3 reads CASSPPDYYGYTF. CDR3 bases read: TGCGCCAGCAGCCCGCCCGACTACTATGGC.